This T cell receptor beta chain was profiled in a study of cytomegalovirus exposure and HLA in healthy donors (TCRdb year 2017). Study-wide context: An earlier analysis of approximately 640 of the donors reported approximately 300 Gb of sequence data and 100 million to 130 million unique TCR beta sequences from about 200 million T cells. Among over 350 genotyped donors of the cohort, an average of 235,054 unique TCR beta nucleotide sequences were sequenced per donor, roughly 20% of them non-productive. The number of typed donors differed by locus: roughly 620-640 for A, B, C, DRB1 and DQB1; about 520 for DQA1; approximately 610 for DPA1; and 450 to 480 for DPB1. Both class I and class II loci were covered by HLA typing, at four-digit resolution. In a later genetic analysis, genome-wide SNP genotypes for about three fifths of the roughly 670 donors were used, and that subset was treated as a discovery cohort. Around 320 gigabases of sequencing data and around 87 million unique TCR sequences were included in an early release covering under 650 HLA-typed donors. Several DR-DQ haplotypes were handled as single units for association and clustering because linkage in the cohort was strong. Donor age, sex, ethnicity and CMV serostatus were compiled alongside the repertoire data. A later analysis re-analyzed previously published TCR beta repertoires from 660 or so donors and added high-resolution HLA genotyping to study TCR occurrence patterns. Besides the first cohort of 500 to 700 subjects, a separate validation cohort made up of 120 different subjects was used. The later analysis used no new phenotypic data to find candidate immune exposures, relying instead on TCR beta sequences and their occurrence across donors. To predict cytomegalovirus infection status, the study combined high-throughput TCR immunosequencing, statistical association of individual TCRs with disease status, and machine learning. The genetic ancestry cluster associated with self-reported Caucasian donors included 81% of the approximately 400 genotyped donors. The study aimed to test whether cataloging public T cell receptors could reveal signatures of past pathogen exposure. Using immunosequencing, the study profiled T cell repertoires from roughly 650 subjects and related those repertoires to cytomegalovirus serostatus. To decide whether each TCR beta V gene segment behaved as functional or pseudogenic, an earlier analysis of 587 of the donors relied on high-throughput TCR beta sequencing. All discovery cohort repertoires had been generated on a single sequencing platform.

Trimming removed 11 bases from V and 5 bases from J, leaving 10 bases between the germline ends. The germline V gene specifies SNHLY as CDR1 and FYNNEI as CDR2. From cysteine to phenylalanine, the CDR3 is 11 amino acids long. Only the CDR3 region is kept as DNA, spanning 33 bases read in frame from base 1. Libraries were made using the immunoSEQ multiplex PCR assay. A mixture of 60 forward primers for TCR Vbeta segments and 13 reverse primers for TCR Jbeta segments was used in the multiplex PCR. A multiplex PCR assay on genomic DNA amplified the CDR3 region of rearranged TCR beta genes. The amplified TCR beta libraries were sequenced on the Illumina HiSeq System as 87-base-pair reads. The authors' pipeline ran thus. A later analysis counted some 74 million unique TCR beta chains across the 666 repertoires, and 10 million to 11 million of these chains were shared by at least two donors. Raw reads were error-corrected and collapsed into unique sequences with a nearest-neighbor algorithm that merged closely related sequences to remove PCR and sequencing errors. To assign V, D and J gene segments, CDR3 sequences were aligned to IMGT reference sequences. For a sequence to be retained, at least a six-nucleotide match to both a V gene segment and a J gene segment was required. Rearrangements were classified as productive when the CDR3 lacked stop codons and remained in frame with V and J, and all other rearrangements were classified as non-productive. Following IMGT convention, CDR3 was defined as the stretch from the second conserved V-encoded cysteine up to the conserved J-encoded phenylalanine. The earlier analysis of 500 to 600 of the donors excluded sequences that lacked an unambiguous match to a single V gene segment. An earlier analysis of a few hundred of the donors classified V segments as functional when productive rearrangements were above 56.7% and as segregating when the standard deviation between donors was above 5%. A statistical classification framework was developed to diagnose cytomegalovirus status using the catalog of TCR beta chain sequences. In a later analysis, V and J genes were assigned by comparing TCR nucleotide sequences against IMGT/GENE-DB human TR gene sequences. The TCRdist pipeline was used in a later analysis to assign CDR3 sequences and most-parsimonious VDJ recombination scenarios. A later analysis defined each TCR beta chain by its CDR3 amino acid sequence plus V-gene family, and excluded reads lacking a unique V-gene family. A later analysis removed 550 to 700 highly shared, low-generation-probability nucleotide sequences to deal with suspected cross-contamination and a sequencing artifact. In a later analysis, a clonal expansion index was calculated for each public chain from normalized within-repertoire ranks of inferred template counts. In a later analysis, generation probabilities were computed using a VDJ recombination model fitted to out-of-frame rearrangements, and the results were checked against IGoR. Hypergeometric tests were used in a later analysis to score TCR-TCR, TCR-HLA and TCR-CMV co-occurrence, with a repertoire-size bias correction applied to the TCR pairs. False discovery rates were estimated in a later analysis by permuting HLA or CMV assignments 20 times. In a later analysis, co-occurring TCRs were grouped using DBSCAN, with TCRdist sequence similarity added in when clustering inside HLA-allele-positive subsets. For co-occurrence clustering, repertoires with fewer than 30,000 or more than 120,000 public chains were excluded, along with about five repertoires with anomalous nucleotide sharing. Drawn from immuneACCESS, this table holds only the in-frame rearrangements with V and J called that TCRdb kept. Clones are partly lost; checked studies trace under half to an unresolved V gene and leave the rest unexplained. V, J and clone size were drawn from that table, and D and trimming were deduced from the DNA. The sample table lists around 140,000 clones, about 80% of them with a count of one. The biggest ten clones account for roughly 2.1% of the sample.

The cohort was made up of several hundred healthy bone marrow donors. At the time of sampling, every cohort member was nominally healthy, though immune exposures that went unrecorded were likely present. The donor tested CMV seronegative and was one of the 352 seronegative cohort members. Each donor provided a peripheral blood sample, and peripheral blood mononuclear cells were used for TCR beta sequencing. The Qiagen DNeasy Blood Extraction Kit was used to extract genomic DNA from the blood cell samples. General conclusions and limits of the study: A later genetic analysis associated a missense DCLRE1C variant with V-gene and J-gene trimming of TCR beta chains, and an independent cohort replicated the association. In vitro tests confirmed that a few of the cytomegalovirus-associated TCR beta chains recognize cytomegalovirus antigens. Because HLA typing was unavailable for some donors at each locus, only the typed subset was used in association tests. A further reported finding was that TCR beta sequences accurately predicted the HLA-A and HLA-B alleles for most subjects in the first cohort. The presence/absence analyses assumed that sequencing depth was roughly uniform across donors, and that assumption may not be true. It was suggested by the authors that the approach could potentially be generalized to other disease states and immunological phenotypes. Because the 87-base-pair reads could not distinguish some IMGT-functional V segments, including TRBV6-2 and TRBV6-3, those segments were excluded. While some public TCRs were present in many individuals, most TCR sequences turned up only very rarely across donors. The sequencing pipeline was judged likely to have produced a cluster of highly shared sequence variants as a technical artifact. The cohort was sequenced for TCR beta chains only, and without alpha or paired-chain data the features that could be detected were limited. The earlier analysis of around 600 of the donors excluded some 15 rarely observed V segments, including chromosome 9 orphons, because counts were too low. Linkage disequilibrium might explain the correlated functional status among segregating V segments, but an unknown experimental factor could not be excluded. In a later analysis, most CMV-associated TCR beta chains were found to appear HLA-restricted, with HLA associations seemingly driven largely by CMV exposure. Specific HLA alleles were associated with 16,951 TCR beta sequences at a false discovery rate of 0.05 in a later analysis. In a later analysis, TCR association rates were found to vary across HLA loci, with the most associated TCRs seen for DRB1 alleles and the fewest for HLA-C alleles. In an earlier analysis of approximately 590 of the donors, most TCR beta V segments appeared in productive rearrangements about 87% or about 30% of the time, broadly matching IMGT annotations. For the cohort, immune exposure information was limited to CMV serostatus. In a later analysis, HLA-associated TCR beta chains were found to be more clonally expanded and to have lower generation probabilities than equally common non-associated chains. The study listed 164 TCR beta chains as associated with cytomegalovirus. A later analysis reported that several top co-occurrence clusters appeared linked to parvovirus B19, influenza, CMV and Epstein-Barr virus. According to a later genetic analysis, donors in an Asian-associated ancestry cluster had fewer N-insertions in productive TCRs than the approximately 700-donor mean. Strong co-occurrence of HLA alleles, especially DR and DQ, made assigning TCR associations to individual alleles difficult. The classifier was reported to diagnose cytomegalovirus status with high specificity and sensitivity in both the original cohort and the validation cohort.

Comment on this clone: The clone's antigen remains unknown. Qualities for individual bases were not recorded, and no much larger clone is one base off.

Sequences were obtained from PBMCs. The TCR sequence derives from a woman in her thirties or forties in good health and CMV-seronegative. The sequence is built from TRBV2 and TRBJ2-1, with TRBD2 tentatively as D gene (6 bases match). The CDR3 in this case is CASGLNNEQFF. The nucleotide sequence is TGTGCCTCCGGACTAAACAATGAGCAGTTCTTC.